These T cell receptor beta chains were read from a single sample in a study of beta chain features in type 1 diabetes. Repertoires were generated with immunoSEQ multiplex PCR, while TCRdb's copy carries only in-frame clones and drops some. There are almost 350,000 clones in the sample; over 7% occur only once, and about 1% lies in the top ten. The specimen was central memory CD4+ T cells from blood. Receptors were obtained from a man aged 25-40 years with type 1 diabetes. Both conserved end residues are trimmed from each CDR3. A clone size is listed for some rows: how often the clone was seen (once, few, many), or a class if it is expanded.

-	TRBJ2-2	TRBV18	12	ASSIQGNTGELF
many	TRBJ2-3	TRBV4-3	14	ASSQGTSGVTDTQY
few	TRBJ1-2	TRBV7-2	13	ASSLALGANYGYT
few	TRBJ2-7	TRBV11-2	10	ASSFLDYEQY
few	TRBJ2-3	TRBV9	14	ASSKPGQGFTDTQY
few	TRBJ2-1	TRBV5-6	14	ASSLEGRYSYNEQF
-	TRBJ2-3	TRBV2	13	ASSEADPSTDTQY
-	TRBJ2-7	TRBV5-1	12	ASSFRDRVHEQY
few	-	TRBV25-1	13	ASSDTGQRSYEQY
few	TRBJ2-1	TRBV7-9	9	ARSGDGEQF
few	TRBJ2-1	TRBV7-2	10	ASSLVGTSPF
-	TRBJ1-5	TRBV2	13	ASSEEGDSNQPQH
few	TRBJ2-5	TRBV5-6	13	ASSFGGSGAETQY
few	TRBJ1-1	TRBV28	10	ASNPDRGQAF
-	TRBJ2-1	TRBV28	10	ASSYQGNEQF
once	TRBJ2-1	TRBV11-2	14	ASSKKGLAGGLSAF
few	TRBJ2-1	TRBV29-1	13	SAPKWTSDPGEQF
-	TRBJ1-3	TRBV25-1	12	ASSRGLSGNTIY
-	TRBJ2-1	TRBV30	10	AWSALAGREF
few	TRBJ2-5	TRBV25-1	12	ASSESGDARTQY
few	TRBJ1-5	TRBV7-9	11	ASSLQGDQPQH
few	TRBJ2-7	TRBV4-3	11	ASSQDMGYEQY
few	TRBJ2-1	TRBV10-3	12	AVGGAGGYNEQF